The clone carrying this TCR beta chain was picked up many times. The antigen is not known. The data derive from a study of regulatory T cells in long-lasting Graves disease. General observations from the study: Study was limited to peripheral blood, excluding thyroid tissue. Public clonotype sharing was higher in persistent than newly diagnosed patients. TCR diversity was lower in persistent Graves' patients (versus newly diagnosed ones).

Sequencing libraries for TCR beta were prepared with iRepertoire HTBI primers and Arm-PCR of CDR3 regions. TCRdb reanalysed the multiplex PCR reads using MiXCR and keeps one entry per CDR3 protein. The sample has under 450,000 distinct CDR3 sequences; 23% are singletons. Noted time point: persistent/refractory GD, antithyroid drugs over 5 years with positive TRAb. Generation of the TCR library employed RNA extracted from PBMCs. Material: peripheral blood mononuclear cells (PBMCs), obtained when the disease was refractory, from a patient treated with antithyroid drugs. The TCR was taken from a female donor with Graves disease.

The CDR3 loop reads CASSPEEETQYF. DNA for the CDR3: TGTGCCAGCAGCCCGGAAGAGGAGACCCAGTACTTC. V and J are TRBV18 and TRBJ2-5, with D unresolved. The CDR3 extends over 12 amino acids. Trimming cost V 8 bases and J 5 bases, with 12 bases left between them. Germline CDR1 KGHSH, CDR2 LQKENI.